This entry lists 15 T cell receptor beta chains sequenced from one sample in a study of blood T cell repertoires in COVID-19. Sequenced by immunoSEQ multiplex PCR; TCRdb stores in-frame clones only, minus some. The sample lists about 52,000 clones; more than 75% were seen once. The specimen sequenced was peripheral blood. The receptors were sampled from a woman of 80 years or more with acute or convalescent COVID-19.

The rearrangement uses TRBV7-9 and TRBJ1-1; 12 positions agree with TRBD1. CDR1 is SEHNR and CDR2 is FQNEAQ in the germline V gene (reference sequence). The V gene end was trimmed by 0 bases and the J gene end by 10 bases; junction bases not matched to a gene: 6. The CDR3 loop spans 15 amino acids. The CDR3 region is CASSLAGTGGGGAFF. In DNA, the CDR3 is TGTGCCAGCAGCTTAGCCGGGACAGGGGGCGGTGGAGCTTTCTTT. Complete variable domain (other parts from reference TRBV7-9 and TRBJ1-1): DTGVSQNPRHKITKRGQNVTFRCDPISEHNRLYWYRQTLGQGPEFLTYFQNEAQLEKSRLLSDRFSAERPKGSFSTLEIQRTEQGDSAMYLCASSLAGTGGGGAFFGQGTRLTVV.

The gene calls are TRBV18 and TRBJ1-2, with TRBD1 matching over 7 bases. This CDR3 comprises 14 residues. With V trimmed by 4 bases and J by 5 bases, 7 bases remained unmatched. Germline CDR1 and CDR2: KGHSH and LQKENI. CDR3 sequence: CASSLTRGLYGYTF. In DNA form, the CDR3 reads TGTGCCAGCTCACTTACGAGGGGGCTTTATGGCTACACCTTC.

The chain links TRBV10-3 to TRBJ2-1; 9 bases are a match to TRBD2. CDR3 length: 18 residues. Germline CDR1 and CDR2: ENHRY and SYGVKD. V lost 6 bases, J lost 3 bases, and 15 bases stayed unmatched. CDR3 residues: CAISDLPGLARSYNEQFF. The CDR3 bases are TGTGCCATCAGCGACCTTCCGGGACTAGCTAGAAGCTACAATGAGCAGTTCTTC.

This chain links TRBV5-4 with TRBJ2-3; a possible D gene is TRBD2 (7 bases). The V gene lost 3 bases and the J gene lost 5 bases, with 13 bases spanning the gap. The CDR3 runs to 14 residues. In germline, CDR1 is SGHNT, CDR2 YYREEE (reference sequence). The CDR3 nucleotides are TGTGCCAGCAGCTGGGGGGGGGCGGGAGATACGCAGTATTTT. Its protein product is CASSWGGAGDTQYF.

The rearrangement joins TRBV14 to TRBJ1-2; no clear D gene. The CDR3 has 16 amino acids. V lost 1 base, J lost 8 bases, and 20 bases lay in between. Germline V gene lookup returns CDR1 SGHDN and CDR2 FVKESK. The DNA of the CDR3 is TGTGCCAGCAGCCAAGTAGGCCTGCCGACCATGGAGGGCTACACCTTC. Translation gives CASSQVGLPTMEGYTF.

This clone was detected a few times. The rearrangement uses TRBV19 and TRBJ2-5, with 10 nucleotides matching TRBD1. CDR3 length: 16 residues. From germline, CDR1 is LNHDA and CDR2 SQIVND (reference sequence). With 5 bases clipped from V and 4 bases from J, the junction kept 10 bases outside the gene matches. In DNA, the CDR3 is TGTGCCAGTAGTCCAGGAGGGACAGGGGTCGGAGAGACCCAGTACTTC. This codes for CASSPGGTGVGETQYF.

V and J are TRBV30 and TRBJ1-3; D unclear. This CDR3 spans 14 amino acids. Per the germline V gene, CDR1 is GTSNPN and CDR2 is SVGIG (reference sequence). V gave up 5 bases and J gave up 0 bases, with 11 bases separating them. CDR3 in amino acids: CAWASGNSGNTIYF. The DNA of the CDR3 is TGTGCCTGGGCTTCCGGTAACTCTGGAAACACCATATATTTT.

This clone was picked up one time. The genes are TRBV7-9 and TRBJ2-3; 12 nucleotides match TRBD2. Unmatched junction bases numbered 13, after V lost 4 bases and J lost 2 bases. The germline V gene has CDR1 SEHNR and CDR2 FQNEAQ (reference sequence). This CDR3 region has 19 residues. CDR3 amino acids: CASSSHKTSGGLFTDTQYF. The CDR3 bases are TGTGCCAGCAGCTCACATAAAACTAGCGGGGGGCTATTCACAGATACGCAGTATTTT.

This chain uses TRBV11-1 with TRBJ2-1; D possibly corresponds to TRBD1 (5 bases). V was pared by 2 bases and J by 6 bases, with 14 bases between. Germline values: CDR1 SGHAT, CDR2 FQDESV (reference sequence). The CDR3 length is 15 residues. Written as DNA, the CDR3 is TGTGCCAGCAGCTTAATGGGGCCTGGGGTCAATGAGCAGTTCTTC. Amino acid sequence: CASSLMGPGVNEQFF.

The J gene is TRBJ2-2, the V gene TRBV3-1 (or the pseudogene TRBV3-2); possible D gene TRBD1, 6 bases. The CDR3 is 13 residues long. The ends were cut back, 3 bases at V and 4 bases at J, with 6 bases in the middle. The germline gives CDR1 LGHDT, CDR2 YNNKEL (reference sequence). The CDR3 loop is CASSQGATGELFF. CDR3 bases: TGTGCCAGCAGCCAGGGGGCCACCGGGGAGCTGTTTTTT.

The J gene is TRBJ2-1, the V gene TRBV30, with a possible D match to TRBD2 (5 bases). The CDR3 length is 13 residues. CDR1 is GTSNPN and CDR2 is SVGIG in the germline V gene (reference sequence). The CDR3 DNA reads as TGTGGTTATGTAGAGGGTTCCTACAATGAGCAGTTCTTC. Its protein product is CGYVEGSYNEQFF. The whole variable domain, remainder taken from reference TRBV30 and TRBJ2-1, is SQTIHQWPATLVQPVGSPLSLECTVEGTSNPNLYWYRQAAGRGLQLLFYSVGIGQISSEVPQNLSASRPQDRQFILSSKKLLLSDSGFYLCGYVEGSYNEQFFGPGTRLTVL.

J is TRBJ2-7 and V is TRBV6-5, with 7 bases identical to TRBD1. The CDR3 is made up of 14 amino acids. V was clipped by 10 bases and J by 2 bases; unmatched bases: 11. Germline CDR1 and CDR2: MNHEY and SVGAGI. This chain's CDR3 is CATLSNRGTYEQYV. The CDR3 bases are TGTGCCACCCTATCTAACAGGGGCACCTACGAGCAGTACGTC.

The V and J genes are TRBV5-1 and TRBJ2-5; 9 positions match TRBD2. This CDR3 has 18 amino acids. Germline CDR1 and CDR2: SGHRS and YFSETQ. V shed 1 base and J 0 bases; nucleotides not matched to a gene: 10. CDR3 DNA: TGCGCCAGCAGCTTGTCGACTAGCGGAGTGGGGTACCAAGAGACCCAGTACTTC. Translation: CASSLSTSGVGYQETQYF.

J is TRBJ1-1 and V is TRBV9, with D maybe TRBD1 (5 bases). This CDR3 spans 12 amino acids. The V end was cut by 1 base, the J end by 4 bases, with 5 bases between. The germline CDR1 and CDR2 sequences are SGDLS and YYNGEE. The CDR3 loop reads CASSVQGTEAFF. In DNA, the CDR3 is TGTGCCAGCAGCGTACAGGGCACTGAAGCTTTCTTT. Drawing the rest from reference TRBV9 and TRBJ1-1, the complete variable domain is DSGVTQTPKHLITATGQRVTLRCSPRSGDLSVYWYQQSLDQGLQFLIQYYNGEERAKGNILERFSAQQFPDLHSELNLSSLELGDSALYFCASSVQGTEAFFGQGTRLTVV.

This clone was recorded a few times. The rearrangement joins TRBV7-9 to TRBJ2-3, with TRBD2 identical over 8 bases. The CDR3 is 16 amino acids. Losses at the gene ends were 5 bases for V and 1 base for J; bases not matched to a gene: 8. Per the germline V gene, CDR1 is SEHNR and CDR2 is FQNEAQ (reference sequence). DNA of the CDR3: TGTGCCAGCAGCCCTTTCTCGACTAGCGGCACAGATACGCAGTATTTT. This sequence encodes CASSPFSTSGTDTQYF.